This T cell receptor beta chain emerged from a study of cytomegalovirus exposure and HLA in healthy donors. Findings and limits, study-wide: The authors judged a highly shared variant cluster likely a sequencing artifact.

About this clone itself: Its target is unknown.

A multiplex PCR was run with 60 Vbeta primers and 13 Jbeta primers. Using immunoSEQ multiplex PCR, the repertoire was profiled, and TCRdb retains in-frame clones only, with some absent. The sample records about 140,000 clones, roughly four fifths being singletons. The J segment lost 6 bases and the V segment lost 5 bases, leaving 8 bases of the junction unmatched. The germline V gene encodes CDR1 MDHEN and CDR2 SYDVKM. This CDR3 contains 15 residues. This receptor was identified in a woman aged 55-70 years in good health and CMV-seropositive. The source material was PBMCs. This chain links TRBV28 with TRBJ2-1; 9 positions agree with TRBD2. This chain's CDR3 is CASSAAGGIPNEQFF. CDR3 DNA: TGTGCCAGCAGTGCAGCGGGGGGTATTCCCAATGAGCAGTTCTTC.